This TCR beta chain was observed in a study of T-cell memory formation after mild COVID-19. Looking at the study overall: Most TCR clusters belonged to a single donor.

TCRdb used MiXCR to reprocess the 5' RACE reads, holding one entry per CDR3 protein. This table has tens of thousands of distinct CDR3 sequences, roughly 15% appearing once. This clonotype was seen only a few times. The material sequenced was PBMCs or a T cell subset sorted from them (not recorded which). The clonotype was recovered from a man younger than 35 who had mild COVID-19 (a few samples of this study predate the infection). Cell type and time point are not known.

The CDR3 nucleotides are TGTGCCAGCAAGGGCAGCTCCTACTATGGCTACACCTTC. As protein: CASKGSSYYGYTF. The chain links TRBV4-2 to TRBJ1-2; D is unclear. Germline V lookup: CDR1 LGHNA, CDR2 YNFKEQ. V lost 7 bases and J lost 3, with 12 bases in between. The CDR3 consists of 13 residues.